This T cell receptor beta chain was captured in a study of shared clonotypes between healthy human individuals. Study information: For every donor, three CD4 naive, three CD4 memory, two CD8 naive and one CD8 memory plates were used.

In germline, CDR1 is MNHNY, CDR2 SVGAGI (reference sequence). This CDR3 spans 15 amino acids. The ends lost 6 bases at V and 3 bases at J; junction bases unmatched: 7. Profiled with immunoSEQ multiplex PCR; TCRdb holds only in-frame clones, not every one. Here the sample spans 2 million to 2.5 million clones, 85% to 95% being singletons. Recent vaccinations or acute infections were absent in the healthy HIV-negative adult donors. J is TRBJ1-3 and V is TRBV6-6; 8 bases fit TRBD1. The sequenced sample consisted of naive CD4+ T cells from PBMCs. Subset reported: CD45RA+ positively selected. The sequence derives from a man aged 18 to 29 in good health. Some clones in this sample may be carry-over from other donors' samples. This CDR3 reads CASRQLGQGGNTIYF. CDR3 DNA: TGTGCCAGCAGACAACTCGGACAGGGTGGAAACACCATATATTTT.